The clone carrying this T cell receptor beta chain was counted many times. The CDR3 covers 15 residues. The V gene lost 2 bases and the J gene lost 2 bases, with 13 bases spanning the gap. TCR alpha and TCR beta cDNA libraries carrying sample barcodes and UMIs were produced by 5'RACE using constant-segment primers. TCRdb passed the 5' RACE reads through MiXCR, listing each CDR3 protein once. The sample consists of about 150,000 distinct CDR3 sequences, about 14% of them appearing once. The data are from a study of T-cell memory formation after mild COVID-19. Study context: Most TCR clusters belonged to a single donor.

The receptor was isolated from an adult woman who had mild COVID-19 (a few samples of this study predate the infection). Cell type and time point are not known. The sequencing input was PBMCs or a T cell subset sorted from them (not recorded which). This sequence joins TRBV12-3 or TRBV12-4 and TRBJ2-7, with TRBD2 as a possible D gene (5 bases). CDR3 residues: CASSLRGRETYEQYF. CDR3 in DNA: TGTGCCAGCAGTTTACGCGGGCGAGAAACCTACGAGCAGTACTTC.